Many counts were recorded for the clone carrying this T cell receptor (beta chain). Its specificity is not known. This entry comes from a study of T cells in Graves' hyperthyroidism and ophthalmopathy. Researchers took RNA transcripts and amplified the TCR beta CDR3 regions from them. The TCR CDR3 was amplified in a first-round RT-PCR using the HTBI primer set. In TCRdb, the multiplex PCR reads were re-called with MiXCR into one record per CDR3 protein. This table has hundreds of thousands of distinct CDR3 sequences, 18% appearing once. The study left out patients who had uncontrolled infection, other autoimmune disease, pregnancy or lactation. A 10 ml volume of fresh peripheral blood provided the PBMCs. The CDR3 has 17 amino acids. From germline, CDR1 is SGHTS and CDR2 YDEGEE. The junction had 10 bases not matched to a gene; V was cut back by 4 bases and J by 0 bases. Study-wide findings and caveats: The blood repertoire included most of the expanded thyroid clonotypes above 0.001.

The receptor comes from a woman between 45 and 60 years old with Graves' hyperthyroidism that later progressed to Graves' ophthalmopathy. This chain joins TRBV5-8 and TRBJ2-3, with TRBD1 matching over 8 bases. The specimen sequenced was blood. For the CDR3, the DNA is TGTGCCAGCAGCCTCCGTAGTCAGGGGGCTAGCACAGATACGCAGTATTTT. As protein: CASSLRSQGASTDTQYF.